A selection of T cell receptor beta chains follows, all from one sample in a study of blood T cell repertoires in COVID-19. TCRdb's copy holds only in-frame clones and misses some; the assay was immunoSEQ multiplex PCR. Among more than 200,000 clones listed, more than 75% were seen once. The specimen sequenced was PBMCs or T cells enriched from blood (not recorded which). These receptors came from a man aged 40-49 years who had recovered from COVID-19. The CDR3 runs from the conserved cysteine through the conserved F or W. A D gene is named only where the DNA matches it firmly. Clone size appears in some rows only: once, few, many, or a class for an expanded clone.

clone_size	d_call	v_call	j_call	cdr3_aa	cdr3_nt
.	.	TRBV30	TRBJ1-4	CAWSVHQHEKLFF	TGTGCCTGGAGTGTACACCAACATGAAAAACTGTTTTTT
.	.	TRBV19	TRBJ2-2	CASSAEQGRSTGELFF	TGTGCCAGTAGTGCAGAACAGGGACGGAGCACCGGGGAGCTGTTTTTT
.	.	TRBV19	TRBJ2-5	CASSITILRVGETQYF	TGTGCCAGTAGTATCACGATATTGAGGGTTGGAGAGACCCAGTACTTC
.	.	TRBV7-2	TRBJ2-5	CASSFSRETQYF	TGTGCCAGCAGCTTTAGTCGGGAGACCCAGTACTTC
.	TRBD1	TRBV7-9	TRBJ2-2	CASSPRDRGKGGELFF	TGTGCCAGCAGCCCCCGGGACAGGGGGAAAGGCGGGGAGCTGTTTTTT
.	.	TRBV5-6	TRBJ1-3	CASSLGSAGNTIYF	TGTGCCAGCAGCTTGGGATCAGCTGGAAACACCATATATTTT
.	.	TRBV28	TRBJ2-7	CASRGSSDLSYEQYF	TGTGCCAGCCGTGGGAGCTCAGATCTTTCTTACGAGCAGTACTTC
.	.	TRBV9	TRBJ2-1	CASSDRGSSYNEQFF	TGTGCCAGCAGCGATAGGGGAAGCTCCTACAATGAGCAGTTCTTC
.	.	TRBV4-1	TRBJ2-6	CASSRRGESSGANVLTF	TGCGCCAGCAGCCGCCGGGGAGAGAGTTCTGGGGCCAACGTCCTGACTTTC
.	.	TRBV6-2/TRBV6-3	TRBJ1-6	CASSLNRGNSPLHF	TGTGCCAGCAGTCTCAACAGAGGGAATTCACCCCTCCACTTT
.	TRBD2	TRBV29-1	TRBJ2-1	CSVEGGGAVGEQFF	TGCAGCGTTGAAGGCGGGGGGGCCGTCGGTGAGCAGTTCTTC
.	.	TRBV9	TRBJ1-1	CASSAGPGTEAFF	TGTGCCAGCAGCGCCGGCCCCGGGACTGAAGCTTTCTTT
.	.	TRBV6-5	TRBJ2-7	CASSYSKQGRYEQYF	TGTGCCAGCAGTTACTCCAAACAGGGAAGGTACGAGCAGTACTTC
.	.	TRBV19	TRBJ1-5	CASYGRVRNQPQHF	TGTGCCAGTTATGGGAGGGTGCGCAATCAGCCCCAGCATTTT
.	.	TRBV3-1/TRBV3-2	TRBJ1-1	CASSQDRVTEAFF	TGTGCCAGCAGCCAAGACAGGGTCACTGAAGCTTTCTTT
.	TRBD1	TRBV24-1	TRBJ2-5	CATCCGTGQQETQYF	TGTGCCACCTGTTGTGGGACGGGACAGCAAGAGACCCAGTACTTC
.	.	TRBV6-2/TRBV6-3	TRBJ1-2	CASSYLPDNPPGGYTF	TGTGCCAGCAGTTACCTACCAGACAATCCCCCCGGTGGCTACACCTTC
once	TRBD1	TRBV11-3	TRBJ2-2	CASSLGQILNTGELFF	TGTGCCAGCAGCTTGGGACAGATCCTGAACACCGGGGAGCTGTTTTTT
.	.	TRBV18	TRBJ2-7	CASSPQRETTYEQYF	TGTGCCAGCTCACCTCAACGGGAGACTACCTACGAGCAGTACTTC
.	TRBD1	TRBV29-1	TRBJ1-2	CSGQGADYGYTF	TGCAGCGGACAGGGGGCAGACTATGGCTACACCTTC
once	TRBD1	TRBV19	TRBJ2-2	CASSIDQGQGWDTGELFF	TGTGCCAGTAGTATAGATCAGGGACAGGGATGGGACACCGGGGAGCTGTTTTTT
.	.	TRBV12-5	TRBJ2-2	CASGLVRVGGDTGELFF	TGTGCTAGTGGTTTGGTACGGGTCGGGGGAGACACCGGGGAGCTGTTTTTT
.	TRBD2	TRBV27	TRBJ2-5	CASSQAGVIQETQYF	TGTGCCAGCAGTCAAGCGGGGGTAATACAAGAGACCCAGTACTTC
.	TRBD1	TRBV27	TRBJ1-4	CASSTGGSGEKLFF	TGTGCCAGCAGTACAGGGGGCTCGGGAGAAAAACTGTTTTTT
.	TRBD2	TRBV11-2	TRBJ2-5	CASSLESQASGSETQYF	TGTGCCAGCAGCTTAGAAAGTCAGGCTAGCGGGAGCGAGACCCAGTACTTC
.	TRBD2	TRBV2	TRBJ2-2	CASKTSPGGTGELFF	TGTGCCAGCAAGACTAGCCCCGGTGGGACCGGGGAGCTGTTTTTT
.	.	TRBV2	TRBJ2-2	CASSRTANTGELFF	TGTGCCAGCAGTAGGACTGCGAACACCGGGGAGCTGTTTTTT
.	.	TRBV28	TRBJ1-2	CASSLEAVSVYGYTF	TGTGCCAGCAGTTTAGAGGCGGTTTCGGTCTATGGCTACACCTTC
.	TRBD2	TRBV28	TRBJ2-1	CASSLSSGGSYNEQFF	TGTGCCAGCAGTTTATCTAGCGGCGGGTCCTACAATGAGCAGTTCTTC
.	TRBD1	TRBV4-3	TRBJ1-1	CASSHDRGIVETEAFF	TGCGCCAGCAGCCACGACAGGGGCATAGTTGAGACTGAAGCTTTCTTT